The 23 T cell receptor beta chains presented below share a single source sample, sequenced in a study of CD4 T cells in relation to SARS-CoV-2 and coronaviruses. The table came from immunoSEQ multiplex PCR; TCRdb's copy has only in-frame clones and leaves some out. The profile shows about 68,000 clones, about 92% of them singletons. CD4+ T cells from unexposed donors were obtained before the COVID-19 pandemic (2011-2018). What was sequenced was naive CD4+ T cells from PBMCs. Subset reported: naive CD4+ T cells isolated by negative enrichment. The source of these receptors is a human donor in good health.

This clone was detected once. The chain recombines TRBV5-1 with TRBJ2-5; D perhaps matches TRBD2 (6 bases). CDR1 and CDR2 (germline): SGHRS, YFSETQ. Trimming cost V 4 bases and J 2 bases, with 12 bases left between them. The CDR3 totals 14 residues. The CDR3 nucleotides read TGCGCCAGCAGCCCCGGGACTCCGCAAGAGACCCAGTACTTC. It translates to CASSPGTPQETQYF.

The chain uses TRBV24-1 and TRBJ2-3; perhaps TRBD1 as D (6 bases). This CDR3 contains 17 residues. In germline, CDR1 is KGHDR, CDR2 SFDVKD. Trimming cost V 5 bases and J 2 bases, with 19 bases left between them. DNA for the CDR3: TGTGCCACCAGTGGCCCCCGGGCACAGGGATACACAGATACGCAGTATTTT. Translating it yields CATSGPRAQGYTDTQYF.

The chain combines TRBV9 with TRBJ2-7; 10 nucleotides align to TRBD1. V lost 4 bases and J lost 2; bases outside the gene matches: 6. Germline V gene sequence: CDR1 SGDLS, CDR2 YYNGEE. CDR3 length: 15 amino acids. The CDR3: CASSPHGTGAYEQYF. The CDR3, as DNA: TGTGCCAGCAGCCCTCATGGGACAGGGGCCTACGAGCAGTACTTC.

The CDR3 spells CASSPGLGDEQFF. The CDR3 DNA is TGTGCCAGCTCACCAGGCCTAGGAGACGAGCAGTTCTTC. The chain joins TRBV18 to TRBJ2-1; D call uncertain. The CDR3 covers 13 residues. Per germline, CDR1 KGHSH and CDR2 LQKENI. V was shortened by 2 bases and J by 10 bases, with 12 bases between the two germline ends.

The chain is built from TRBV4-3 and TRBJ2-6; D unclear. The V end was cut by 1 base, the J end by 0 bases, with 4 bases between. This CDR3 has 15 amino acids. Germline V gene sequence: CDR1 LGHNA, CDR2 YSLEER. In nucleotides, the CDR3 is TGCGCCAGCAGCCAAGGGAACTCTGGGGCCAACGTCCTGACTTTC. Amino acid sequence: CASSQGNSGANVLTF.

This chain connects TRBV7-9 to TRBJ2-2; TRBD1 is a possible D gene (6 bases). From germline, CDR1 is SEHNR and CDR2 FQNEAQ (reference sequence). V lost 2 bases, J lost 6 bases, and 10 bases lay in between. The CDR3 runs 14 residues. Written as DNA, the CDR3 is TGTGCCAGCAGCTTAAGTTCAGGGGCCGGGGAGCTGTTTTTT. Residues: CASSLSSGAGELFF.

This chain connects TRBV7-9 to TRBJ2-5, with D perhaps matching TRBD1 or TRBD2 (6 bases each). V shed 2 bases and J shed 5 bases, with 15 bases lying between them. The CDR3 is 15 residues long. The germline V gene has CDR1 SEHNR and CDR2 FQNEAQ (reference sequence). CDR3 region: CASSLRPGAVETQYF. The CDR3 DNA is TGTGCCAGCAGCTTAAGGCCGGGGGCGGTGGAGACCCAGTACTTC.

J is TRBJ2-3 and V is TRBV5-4; a possible D gene is TRBD1 (6 bases). The CDR3 contains 13 residues. CDR1 is SGHNT, CDR2 YYREEE, per germline (reference sequence). Trimming stripped 5 bases from V and 4 bases from J, with 11 bases between. The CDR3 DNA sequence: TGTGCCAGCAGTATACAGGGTGCAGATACGCAGTATTTT. It translates to CASSIQGADTQYF.

This rearrangement joins TRBV9 to TRBJ2-5, with 11 bases aligning to TRBD2. The CDR3 loop spans 16 amino acids. In germline, CDR1 is SGDLS, CDR2 YYNGEE. The ends lost 3 bases at V and 7 bases at J; junction bases unmatched: 11. Here the CDR3 DNA reads TGTGCCAGCAGCGGTTCTAGCGGGGGGTTCGGGTCGACCCAGTACTTC. This codes for CASSGSSGGFGSTQYF.

The chain links TRBV28 to TRBJ2-1; 12 nucleotides line up with TRBD2. CDR3 length equals 16 residues. From germline, CDR1 is MDHEN and CDR2 SYDVKM. Trimming took 10 bases from V and 8 from J; bases not matched to a gene: 15. The CDR3 region has the DNA TGTGCCACCATCCACCCCGGGACTAGCGGGTGGCATGAGCAGTTCTTC. It translates to CATIHPGTSGWHEQFF.

This chain connects TRBV20-1 to TRBJ1-1; no definite D call. This CDR3 spans 10 amino acids. Trimming removed 5 bases at V and 1 base at J, with 2 bases between. Per the germline V gene, CDR1 is DFQATT and CDR2 is SNEGSKA (reference sequence). CDR3 sequence: CSAQNTEAFF. The CDR3 coding sequence is TGCAGTGCTCAGAACACTGAAGCTTTCTTT.

The gene calls are TRBV11-3 and TRBJ2-5, with 8 bases matching TRBD2. CDR1 is SGHNT and CDR2 is YENEEA in the germline V gene. J lost 5 bases, V lost 5 bases, and 16 bases had no gene match. The CDR3 has 17 residues. CDR3 sequence (DNA): TGTGCCAGCAGCCTTAGCGGGACGACCCAAGGAATGGAGACCCAGTACTTC. Translated, it gives CASSLSGTTQGMETQYF.

The gene calls are TRBV5-1 and TRBJ1-1, with 7 nucleotides matching TRBD1. The J segment lost 3 bases and the V segment lost 5 bases, leaving 4 bases of the junction unmatched. Looked up from germline, CDR1 is SGHRS and CDR2 is YFSETQ. The CDR3 is made up of 13 amino acids. Here the CDR3 reads CASRQGTDTEAFF. The DNA for the CDR3 is TGCGCCAGCAGACAGGGGACCGACACTGAAGCTTTCTTT. The whole variable domain, filled in from reference TRBV5-1 and TRBJ1-1, reads KAGVTQTPRYLIKTRGQQVTLSCSPISGHRSVSWYQQTPGQGLQFLFEYFSETQRNKGNFPGRFSGRQFSNSRSEMNVSTLELGDSALYLCASRQGTDTEAFFGQGTRLTVV.

V is TRBV24-1 and J is TRBJ2-1; D call uncertain. The V end was cut by 7 bases, the J end by 0 bases, with 15 bases between. The germline V gene has CDR1 KGHDR and CDR2 SFDVKD. There are 16 residues in the CDR3. The CDR3 DNA is TGTGCCACCAGACGCGCCCTAGGGAACTCCTACAATGAGCAGTTCTTC. Translation gives CATRRALGNSYNEQFF.

This clone was recorded once. CDR3 region: CASSQETPFSSGNTIYF. The CDR3 nucleotides read TGCGCCAGCAGCCAAGAAACACCTTTTAGTTCTGGAAACACCATATATTTT. This chain uses TRBV4-3 with TRBJ1-3; D remains unclear. The CDR3 is 17 amino acids. Trimming cost V 0 bases and J 1 base, with 13 bases left between them. Germline V gene lookup returns CDR1 LGHNA and CDR2 YSLEER.

The chain is built from TRBV5-1 and TRBJ1-1; D possibly corresponds to TRBD1 (5 bases). The CDR3 extends over 15 amino acids. CDR1 is SGHRS, CDR2 YFSETQ, per germline. Deletions cut 4 bases from V and 1 base from J, with 14 bases between. DNA for the CDR3: TGCGCCAGCAGCCCATGGGGCCACAAGAACACTGAAGCTTTCTTT. Protein product: CASSPWGHKNTEAFF.

CDR3 sequence (DNA): TGTGCCAGCAGAATGCAGGGATCCGGGGCCAACGTCCTGACTTTC. It is translated as CASRMQGSGANVLTF. The rearrangement links TRBV2 to TRBJ2-6, with TRBD1 as a possible D gene (5 bases). Trimming left V 6 bases short and J 4 bases short, with 13 bases between. The CDR3 covers 15 residues. Germline CDR1 reads SNHLY; CDR2 reads FYNNEI.

V and J are TRBV28 and TRBJ2-7; tentative D call: TRBD1 (5 bases). Germline V gene data show CDR1 as MDHEN and CDR2 as SYDVKM. The CDR3 spans 15 residues. V lost 3 bases and J 5 bases, leaving 17 bases between the germline ends. DNA of the CDR3: TGTGCCAGCAGTTTTGCTTCCGCAGGGTGGAACGAGCAGTACTTC. Translation: CASSFASAGWNEQYF. Full variable domain (remainder filled in from reference TRBV28 and TRBJ2-7): DVKVTQSSRYLVKRTGEKVFLECVQDMDHENMFWYRQDPGLGLRLIYFSYDVKMKEKGDIPEGYSVSREKKERFSLILESASTNQTSMYLCASSFASAGWNEQYFGPGTRLTVT.

The chain joins TRBV4-1 to TRBJ1-5; no clear D gene. V lost 1 base to trimming and J lost 7 bases, with 11 bases between them. CDR3 size: 14 residues. Germline V lookup: CDR1 MGHRA, CDR2 YSYEKL. The CDR3 region has the DNA TGCGCCAGCAGCCAAGTATGGAACGTCCAGCCCCAGCATTTT. Its translation: CASSQVWNVQPQHF.

This clone has a single count. The rearrangement joins TRBV11-2 to TRBJ2-3; tentative D call: TRBD2 (5 bases). This CDR3 is built from 12 residues. Trimming removed 3 bases from V and 4 bases from J, with 5 bases in between. CDR1 and CDR2 from the germline V gene are SGHAT and FQNNGV. The CDR3 reads CASSFGADTQYF. The CDR3 DNA follows: TGTGCCAGCAGCTTCGGGGCAGATACGCAGTATTTT.

The table lists this clone with a count of one. The genes are TRBV7-2 and TRBJ2-3, with D perhaps TRBD1 (6 bases). The V gene's germline CDR1 is SGHTA and CDR2 FQGNSA. The V end lost 2 bases, the J end lost 6 bases, and 9 bases lay between the germline ends. The CDR3 is made up of 13 amino acids. The CDR3 coding sequence is TGTGCCAGCAGCTTAACAGGGCCGGATACGCAGTATTTT. This gives the protein CASSLTGPDTQYF.

This chain links TRBV25-1 with TRBJ2-3; TRBD2 agrees at 14 bases. The J segment lost 2 bases and the V segment lost 6 bases, leaving 4 bases of the junction unmatched. Looked up from germline, CDR1 is MGHDK and CDR2 is SYGVNS. This CDR3 spans 16 amino acids. CDR3 in amino acids: CASSRLAGGNTDTQYF. CDR3 coding DNA: TGTGCCAGCAGCCGACTAGCGGGAGGGAACACAGATACGCAGTATTTT.

The rearrangement joins TRBV19 to TRBJ2-3; D possibly corresponds to TRBD2 (7 bases). The V end was cut by 3 bases, the J end by 6 bases, with 10 bases between. Germline CDR1 reads LNHDA; CDR2 reads SQIVND (reference sequence). This CDR3 has 13 amino acids. CDR3 in amino acids: CASSIRGADTQYF. Written as DNA, the CDR3 is TGTGCCAGTAGTATTCGGGGGGCGGATACGCAGTATTTT.